This is a list of T cell receptor beta chains from one sample in a study of immune heterogeneity within non-small cell lung tumors. TCRdb redid the calling of the multiplex PCR reads with MiXCR, one entry per CDR3 protein. In the table there are some 15,000 distinct CDR3 sequences, about a third of which are singletons. The sequenced sample consisted of lung tumor tissue. Source of these receptors: a woman in her forties or fifties with non-small cell lung cancer. Each CDR3 is given without its conserved first and last residue. Fields, in order: J gene, V gene, clone size, D gene, CDR3 protein. D genes are given only for firm matches. Clone size is not always given. Where it is, it says once, few, many or a class for expanded clones.

TRBJ1-1 TRBV12-3/TRBV12-4 many . ASRRFGKNTEAF
TRBJ1-1 TRBV29-1 many . SVDQPEAF
TRBJ1-1 TRBV19 . . ASSYKPIDSPEAF
TRBJ2-2 TRBV5-8 few . ASSLVGNTGELF
TRBJ2-7 TRBV28 many . ASSLWAYEQY
TRBJ2-2 TRBV19 few . ASKRNYNTGELF
TRBJ2-1 TRBV6-1 many TRBD2 ASSPLGLAGLPSYNEQF
TRBJ2-1 TRBV6-1 few . ASSEGAGGYNEQF
TRBJ1-4 TRBV11-3 few . ASAKDVRNEKLF
TRBJ2-3 TRBV24-1 . TRBD2 ATRSGTSGIDTQY
TRBJ1-1 TRBV15 many TRBD1 ATSRSRQGNTEAF
TRBJ2-7 TRBV6-1 medium-sized TRBD2 ASRPHSGSPSRYEQY
TRBJ2-7 TRBV6-6 medium-sized TRBD2 ASSYSRLAFSYEQY
TRBJ2-7 TRBV30 . TRBD2 AWSLTSGPPGEQY
TRBJ2-3 TRBV20-1 few TRBD1 SAPTGGRTDTQY
TRBJ2-1 TRBV3-1 many . ASSQGYEQF
TRBJ2-1 TRBV3-1 few . ASGPRSYPSNEQF
TRBJ1-3 TRBV12-3/TRBV12-4 many TRBD1 ASSGQGAGNTIY
TRBJ2-5 TRBV30 many TRBD2 AWSPRAGGNQETQY
TRBJ2-7 TRBV14 many TRBD2 ASSQASGRPYEQY
TRBJ2-6 TRBV11-2 many . ASSFALLSGANVLT
TRBJ1-2 TRBV19 many . ASSMVNGNGYT
TRBJ2-7 TRBV11-1 medium-sized . ASSLSGTYYEQY